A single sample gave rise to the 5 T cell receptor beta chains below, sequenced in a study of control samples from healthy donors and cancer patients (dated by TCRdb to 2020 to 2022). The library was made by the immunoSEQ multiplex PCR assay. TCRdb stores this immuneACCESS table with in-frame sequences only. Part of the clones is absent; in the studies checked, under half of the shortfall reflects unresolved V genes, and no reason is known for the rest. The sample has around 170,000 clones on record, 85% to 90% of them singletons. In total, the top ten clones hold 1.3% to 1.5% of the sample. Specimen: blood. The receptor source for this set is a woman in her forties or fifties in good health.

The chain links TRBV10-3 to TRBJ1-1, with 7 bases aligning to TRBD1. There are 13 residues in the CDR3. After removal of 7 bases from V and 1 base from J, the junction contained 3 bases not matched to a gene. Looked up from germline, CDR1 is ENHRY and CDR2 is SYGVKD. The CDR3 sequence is CAITRDRNTEAFF. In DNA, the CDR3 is TGTGCCATCACCCGGGACAGGAACACTGAAGCTTTCTTT.

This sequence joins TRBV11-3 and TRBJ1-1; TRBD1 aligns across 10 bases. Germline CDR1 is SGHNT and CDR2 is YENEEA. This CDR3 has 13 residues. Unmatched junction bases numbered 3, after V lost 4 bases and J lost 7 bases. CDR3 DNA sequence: TGTGCCAGCAGCTCTAGGGACAGGGGTGAAGCTTTCTTT. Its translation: CASSSRDRGEAFF.

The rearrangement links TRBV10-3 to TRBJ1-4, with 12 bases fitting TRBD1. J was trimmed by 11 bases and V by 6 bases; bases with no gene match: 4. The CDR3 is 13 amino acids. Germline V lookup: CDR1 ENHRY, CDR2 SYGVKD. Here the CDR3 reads CAIRPGQGAKLFF. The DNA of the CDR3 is TGTGCCATCAGGCCGGGACAGGGGGCTAAACTGTTTTTT.

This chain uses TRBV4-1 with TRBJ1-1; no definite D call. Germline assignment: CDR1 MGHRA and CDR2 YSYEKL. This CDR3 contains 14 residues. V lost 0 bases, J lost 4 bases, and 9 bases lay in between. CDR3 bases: TGCGCCAGCAGCCAAGATCGGATTACCACTGAAGCTTTCTTT. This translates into CASSQDRITTEAFF.

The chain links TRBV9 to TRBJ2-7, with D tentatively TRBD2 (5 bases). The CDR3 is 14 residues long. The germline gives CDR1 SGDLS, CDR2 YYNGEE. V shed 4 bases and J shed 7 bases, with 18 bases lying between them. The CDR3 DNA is TGTGCCAGCAGCCCCCGGACCTTGGGCGGGGAGCAGTACTTC. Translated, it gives CASSPRTLGGEQYF.